A selection of T cell receptor beta chains follows, all from one sample in a study of blood T cells in healthy people across ages. TCRdb re-called the 5' RACE reads through MiXCR, storing one row per CDR3 protein. Of about 1.6 million distinct CDR3 sequences listed, roughly 32% were seen once; the top ten hold around 11%. The material sequenced was blood. All receptors come from a woman in her twenties or thirties in good health. CDR3s include the opening cysteine and the closing phenylalanine or tryptophan. D genes are given only for firm matches. The size entry is marked missing in some rows and otherwise reads once, few, many or a size class.

TRBJ2-1,few,TRBV10-1,TRBD2,TGCGCCAGCAGTCCCACTAGCGGGAGGAAGGAGCAGTTCTTC,CASSPTSGRKEQFF
TRBJ1-2,NA,TRBV10-3,NA,TGTGCCGCACACCCCGACTTGGACACCAACTATGGCTACACCTTC,CAAHPDLDTNYGYTF
TRBJ2-5,few,TRBV5-1,TRBD2,TGCGCCAGCAGCGCTGGACTAGTACAAGAGACCCAGTACTTC,CASSAGLVQETQYF
TRBJ1-2,few,TRBV12-3/TRBV12-4,NA,TGTGCCAGCAGTCACCTGTCCCGGGACATTGGTAATGGCTACACCTTC,CASSHLSRDIGNGYTF
TRBJ2-3,NA,TRBV27,TRBD1,TGTGCCAGCAGTGGGGGACAGGGTAGCGTAGATACGCAGTATTTT,CASSGGQGSVDTQYF
TRBJ2-1,few,TRBV6-6,TRBD2,TGTGCCAGCAGTTACAAGACCCCGGGGGGGCCATACAATGAGCAGTTCTTC,CASSYKTPGGPYNEQFF
TRBJ2-7,few,TRBV6-2/TRBV6-3,NA,TGTGCCAGCAGTTACTCCTCCGGGCGGGCAAGCTCCTACGAGCAGTACTTC,CASSYSSGRASSYEQYF
TRBJ2-1,NA,TRBV28,NA,TGTGCCAGCAGTTCCCCGGGGGCGGGAGAGTTCTTC,CASSSPGAGEFF
TRBJ2-3,NA,TRBV10-1,TRBD1,TGCGCCAGCAATCCGGACAGGGTTGCGACAGATACGCAGTATTTT,CASNPDRVATDTQYF
TRBJ1-5,NA,TRBV20-1,NA,TGCAGTGCTAGAGAAAACAGGGCTAGGCAGCCCCAGCATTTT,CSARENRARQPQHF
TRBJ2-3,NA,TRBV5-6,NA,TGTACCAGCAGTAGGGGGGCCGGAACAGATACGCAGTATTTT,CTSSRGAGTDTQYF
TRBJ2-1,NA,TRBV7-3,NA,TGTGCCAGCAGCTTACACGGGGGCCCATACAATGAGCAGTTCTTC,CASSLHGGPYNEQFF
TRBJ1-2,NA,TRBV18,NA,TGTGCCAGCTCACCAAAGGACGGACCTAACTATGGCTACACCTTC,CASSPKDGPNYGYTF
TRBJ2-1,few,TRBV9,NA,TGTGCCAGCAGCGGAGTAGACAGCTCCTACAATGAGCAGTTCTTC,CASSGVDSSYNEQFF
TRBJ2-3,NA,TRBV20-1,TRBD2,TGCAGTGCTAGACCTATGGGAGCGGGGGCGGATACGCAGTATTTT,CSARPMGAGADTQYF
TRBJ1-4,NA,TRBV9,TRBD1,TGTGCCAGCAGCGTAGGGGGGACAGGTAATGAAAAACTGTTTTTT,CASSVGGTGNEKLFF
TRBJ2-7,many,TRBV29-1,NA,TGCAGCGTTGCCGCCTACGAGCAGTACTTC,CSVAAYEQYF
TRBJ1-6,NA,TRBV5-8,NA,TGTGCCAGCAGCTTGGCAGCGAAGGTCTCCTATAATTCACCCCTCCACTTT,CASSLAAKVSYNSPLHF
TRBJ2-6,NA,TRBV20-1,TRBD2,TGCAGTGCTAGGGGGGGGTTTGGGGCCAACGTCCTGACTTTC,CSARGGFGANVLTF
TRBJ2-7,NA,TRBV5-6,TRBD2,TGTGCCAGCAGCGTACAGGTAGCGGGAGACCTCACCTACGAGCAGTACTTC,CASSVQVAGDLTYEQYF
TRBJ2-1,NA,TRBV10-3,NA,TGTGCCATCAGCGGGGGGCACGGTGAGCAGTTCTTC,CAISGGHGEQFF
TRBJ1-2,NA,TRBV27,TRBD1,TGTGCCAGCAGTGAGGGACAGGACTATGGCTACACCTTC,CASSEGQDYGYTF
TRBJ2-2,NA,TRBV5-1,TRBD2,TGCGCCAGCAGCGCCGGGACTAGCGGGGAATGGAGCACCGGGAAGCTGTTTTTT,CASSAGTSGEWSTGKLFF
TRBJ2-1,NA,TRBV6-1,TRBD2,TGTGCCAGCAGTGTAACGGGACTAGCGGGCTCCAATGAGCAGTTCTTC,CASSVTGLAGSNEQFF
TRBJ2-1,NA,TRBV9,NA,TGTGCCAGCAGCGTAAAGGGCGGGGCCACCTACAATGAGCAGTTCTTC,CASSVKGGATYNEQFF
TRBJ1-2,few,TRBV7-2,NA,TGTGCCAGCAGCCCCCTGGGTGTGGACTATGGCTACACCTTC,CASSPLGVDYGYTF
TRBJ1-2,few,TRBV30,NA,TGTGCCTGGAATTCAGGCAACTATGGCTACACCTTC,CAWNSGNYGYTF
TRBJ2-1,many,TRBV4-1,NA,TGCGCCAGCAGCCAAGATCGTCAGGGTGGGAATGAGCAGTTCTTC,CASSQDRQGGNEQFF
TRBJ2-7,NA,TRBV6-5,NA,TGTGCCAGCAGTCGGGACTTCAAGACATACGAGCAGTACTTC,CASSRDFKTYEQYF
TRBJ1-6,once,TRBV20-1,TRBD1,TGCAGTGCTCAAGCCCCCGGGACAGGGCAAACTCCCCTCCACTTT,CSAQAPGTGQTPLHF
TRBJ1-2,NA,TRBV3-1,TRBD1,TGTGCCAGCAGCCCACAGGGGAAACTAATCTATGGCTACACCTTC,CASSPQGKLIYGYTF
TRBJ2-4,many,TRBV20-1,NA,TGCAGTGCTAGTCCCCCTACCAAAAACATTCAGTACTTC,CSASPPTKNIQYF
TRBJ1-1,NA,TRBV25-1,NA,TGTGCCAGCAGTGATTTGGTACAGGCTTTCTTT,CASSDLVQAFF
TRBJ2-5,NA,TRBV3-1,NA,TGTGCCAGCAGCCAAGATGGTCCTTGGGCCCAAGAGACCCAGTACTTC,CASSQDGPWAQETQYF
TRBJ2-7,few,TRBV7-9,NA,TGTGCCAGCAGCTTAGGTCGGGGTTTAGGCGAGCAGTACTTC,CASSLGRGLGEQYF
TRBJ2-2,NA,TRBV25-1,NA,TGTGCCAGCAGTGAATTATCAGGGCCTGGTACCGGGGAGCTGTTTTTT,CASSELSGPGTGELFF
TRBJ2-3,few,TRBV11-2,NA,TGTGCCAGCAGAAGAGAACCAGATACGCAGTATTTT,CASRREPDTQYF
TRBJ2-5,many,TRBV6-2/TRBV6-3,TRBD1,TGTGCCAGCAGTTACTTGGGACAGAACCAAGAGACCCAGTACTTC,CASSYLGQNQETQYF
TRBJ1-5,few,TRBV29-1,TRBD1,TGCAGCGTGGGGGACAGTTCCCATCAGCCCCAGCATTTT,CSVGDSSHQPQHF
TRBJ2-1,NA,TRBV27,TRBD1,TGTGCCAGCAGTTTTAGGTCCGGACAGGGGGCCCACAATGAGCAGTTCTTC,CASSFRSGQGAHNEQFF
TRBJ2-3,few,TRBV20-1,NA,TGCAGTGCTAGAGAGGACTACCGTATGGCGGATACGCAGTATTTT,CSAREDYRMADTQYF
TRBJ2-4,NA,TRBV6-1,NA,TGTGCCAGCAGTGATCTAAGCGGCCGAAACATTCAGTACTTC,CASSDLSGRNIQYF